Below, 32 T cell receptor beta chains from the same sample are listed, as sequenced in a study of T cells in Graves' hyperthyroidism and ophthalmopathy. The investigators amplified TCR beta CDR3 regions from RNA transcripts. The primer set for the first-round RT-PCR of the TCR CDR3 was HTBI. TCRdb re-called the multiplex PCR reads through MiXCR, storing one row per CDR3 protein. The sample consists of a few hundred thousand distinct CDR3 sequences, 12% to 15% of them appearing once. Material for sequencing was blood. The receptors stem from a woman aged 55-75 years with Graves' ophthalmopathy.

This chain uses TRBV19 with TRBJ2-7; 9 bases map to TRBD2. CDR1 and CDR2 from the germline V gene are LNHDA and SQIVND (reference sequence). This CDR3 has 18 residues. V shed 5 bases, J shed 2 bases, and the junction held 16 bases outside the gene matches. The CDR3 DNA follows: TGTGCCAGTAGTTTCGGACACCACTCTAGCGGGACAACCTACGAGCAGTACTTC. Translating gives CASSFGHHSSGTTYEQYF.

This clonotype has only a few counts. The CDR3 DNA sequence: TGTGCCAGCACCTCGGGGACTACTCCCACAGATACGCAGTATTTT. It specifies CASTSGTTPTDTQYF. V usage is TRBV7-9 and J usage is TRBJ2-3, with 7 bases matching TRBD2. V lost 7 bases to trimming and J lost 2 bases; unmatched junction nucleotides: 9. Germline V gene lookup returns CDR1 SEHNR and CDR2 FQNEAQ (reference sequence). CDR3 size: 15 residues.

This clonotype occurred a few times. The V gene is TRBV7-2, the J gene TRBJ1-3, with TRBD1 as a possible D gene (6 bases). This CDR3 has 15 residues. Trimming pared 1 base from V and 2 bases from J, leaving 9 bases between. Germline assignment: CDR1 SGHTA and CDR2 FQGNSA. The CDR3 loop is CASSLVGTTGNTIYF. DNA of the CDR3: TGTGCCAGCAGCTTAGTTGGGACAACTGGAAACACCATATATTTT.

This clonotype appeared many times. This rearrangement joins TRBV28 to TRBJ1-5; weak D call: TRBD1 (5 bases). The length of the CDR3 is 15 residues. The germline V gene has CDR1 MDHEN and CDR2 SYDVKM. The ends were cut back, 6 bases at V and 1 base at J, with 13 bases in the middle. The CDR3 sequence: CASRSKGQSNQPQHF. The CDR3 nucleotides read TGTGCCAGCAGATCAAAAGGACAAAGCAATCAGCCCCAGCATTTT. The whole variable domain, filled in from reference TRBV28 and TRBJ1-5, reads DVKVTQSSRYLVKRTGEKVFLECVQDMDHENMFWYRQDPGLGLRLIYFSYDVKMKEKGDIPEGYSVSREKKERFSLILESASTNQTSMYLCASRSKGQSNQPQHFGDGTRLSIL.

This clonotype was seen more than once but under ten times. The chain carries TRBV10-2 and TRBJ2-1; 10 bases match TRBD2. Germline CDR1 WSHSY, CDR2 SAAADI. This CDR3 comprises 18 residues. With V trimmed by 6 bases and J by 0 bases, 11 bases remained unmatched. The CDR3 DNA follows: TGCGCCAGCAGGGCTTGGGATAGCGGGAGGAGCTCCTACAATGAGCAGTTCTTC. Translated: CASRAWDSGRSSYNEQFF.

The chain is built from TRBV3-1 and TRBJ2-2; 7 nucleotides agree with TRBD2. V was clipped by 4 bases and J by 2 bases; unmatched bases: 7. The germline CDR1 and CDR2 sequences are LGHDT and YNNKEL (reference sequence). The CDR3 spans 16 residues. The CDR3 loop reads CASSPRGVFNTGELFF. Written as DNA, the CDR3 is TGTGCCAGCAGCCCCCGGGGGGTTTTTAACACCGGGGAGCTGTTTTTT.

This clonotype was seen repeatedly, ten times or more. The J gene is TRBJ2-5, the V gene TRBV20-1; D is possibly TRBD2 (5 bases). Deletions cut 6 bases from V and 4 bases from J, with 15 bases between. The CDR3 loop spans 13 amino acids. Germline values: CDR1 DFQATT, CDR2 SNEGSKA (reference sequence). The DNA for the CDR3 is TGCAGTGCAGAGAAGGCGGGCAGAGAGACCCAGTACTTC. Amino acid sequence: CSAEKAGRETQYF.

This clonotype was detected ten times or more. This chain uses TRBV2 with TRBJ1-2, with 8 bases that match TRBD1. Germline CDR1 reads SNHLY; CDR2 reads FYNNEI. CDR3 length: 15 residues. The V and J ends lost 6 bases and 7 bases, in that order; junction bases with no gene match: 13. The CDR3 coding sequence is TGTGCCAGCAGGCCCGGACAGGGTGTTTGGTCTGGCTACACCTTC. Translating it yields CASRPGQGVWSGYTF.

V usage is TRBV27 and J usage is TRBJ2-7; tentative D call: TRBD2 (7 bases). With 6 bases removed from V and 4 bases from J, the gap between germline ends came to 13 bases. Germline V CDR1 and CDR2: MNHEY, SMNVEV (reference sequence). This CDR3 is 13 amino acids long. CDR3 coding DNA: TGTGCCAGCAGCCGGGGGGCGCAATACGAGCAGTACTTC. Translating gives CASSRGAQYEQYF.

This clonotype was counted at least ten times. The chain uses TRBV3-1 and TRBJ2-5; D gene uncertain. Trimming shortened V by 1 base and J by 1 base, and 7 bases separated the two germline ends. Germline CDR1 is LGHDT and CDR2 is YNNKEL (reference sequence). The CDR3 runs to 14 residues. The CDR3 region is CASSQGQAQETQYF. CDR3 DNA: TGTGCCAGCAGCCAAGGACAAGCCCAAGAGACCCAGTACTTC.

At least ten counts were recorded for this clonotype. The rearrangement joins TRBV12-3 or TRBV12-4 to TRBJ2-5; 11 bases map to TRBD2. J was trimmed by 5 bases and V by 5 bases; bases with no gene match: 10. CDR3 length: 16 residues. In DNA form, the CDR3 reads TGTGCCAGCAGTCGCCTACTAGCGGGAGCGGTTGAGACCCAGTACTTC. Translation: CASSRLLAGAVETQYF.

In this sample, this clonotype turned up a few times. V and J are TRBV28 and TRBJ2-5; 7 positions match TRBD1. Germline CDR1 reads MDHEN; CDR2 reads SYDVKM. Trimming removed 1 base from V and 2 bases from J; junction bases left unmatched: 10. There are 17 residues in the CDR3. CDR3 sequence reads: CASSLLGPGQSQETQYF. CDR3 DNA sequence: TGTGCCAGCAGTTTATTGGGACCGGGACAGTCTCAAGAGACCCAGTACTTC.

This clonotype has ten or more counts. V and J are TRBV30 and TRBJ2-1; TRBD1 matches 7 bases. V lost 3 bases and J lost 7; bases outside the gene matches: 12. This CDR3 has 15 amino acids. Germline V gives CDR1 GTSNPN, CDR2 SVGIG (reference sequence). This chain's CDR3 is CAWSVKGATGNEQFF. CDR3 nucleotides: TGTGCCTGGAGCGTTAAGGGGGCAACGGGGAATGAGCAGTTCTTC.

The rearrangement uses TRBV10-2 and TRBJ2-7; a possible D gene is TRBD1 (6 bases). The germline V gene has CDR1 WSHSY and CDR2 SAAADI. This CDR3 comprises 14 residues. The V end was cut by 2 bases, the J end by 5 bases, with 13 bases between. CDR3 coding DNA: TGCGCCAGCAGTGAGGGTCAGGGGTTGAACGAGCAGTACTTC. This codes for CASSEGQGLNEQYF.

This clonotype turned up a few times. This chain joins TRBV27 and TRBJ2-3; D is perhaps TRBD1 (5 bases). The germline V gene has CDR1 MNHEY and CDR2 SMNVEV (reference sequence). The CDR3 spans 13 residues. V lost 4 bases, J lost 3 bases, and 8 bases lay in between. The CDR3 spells CASSSHRTDTQYF. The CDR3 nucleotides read TGTGCCAGCAGTTCACACAGGACAGATACGCAGTATTTT.

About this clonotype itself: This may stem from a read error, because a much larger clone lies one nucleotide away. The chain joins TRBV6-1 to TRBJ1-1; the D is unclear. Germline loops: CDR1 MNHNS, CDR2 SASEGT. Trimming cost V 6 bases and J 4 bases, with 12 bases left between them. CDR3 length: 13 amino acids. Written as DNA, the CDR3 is TGTGCCAGCAGGCTCCTCGGGAGCACTGAAGCTTTCTTT. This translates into CASRLLGSTEAFF.

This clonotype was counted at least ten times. CDR3 sequence (DNA): TGTGCCAGCAGCGTATCCGGGACAGGGATCGAGCAGTACTTC. This codes for CASSVSGTGIEQYF. This chain uses TRBV11-2 with TRBJ2-7, with 9 bases that match TRBD1. This CDR3 has 14 amino acids. The V gene's germline CDR1 is SGHAT and CDR2 FQNNGV. V shed 5 bases, J shed 6 bases, and the junction held 8 bases outside the gene matches.

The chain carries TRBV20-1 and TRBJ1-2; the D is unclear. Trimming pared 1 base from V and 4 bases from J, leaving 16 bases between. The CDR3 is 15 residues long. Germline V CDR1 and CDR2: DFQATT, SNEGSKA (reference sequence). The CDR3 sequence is CSARVISSFPYGYTF. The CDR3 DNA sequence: TGCAGTGCTAGAGTAATTAGCAGCTTCCCCTATGGCTACACCTTC.

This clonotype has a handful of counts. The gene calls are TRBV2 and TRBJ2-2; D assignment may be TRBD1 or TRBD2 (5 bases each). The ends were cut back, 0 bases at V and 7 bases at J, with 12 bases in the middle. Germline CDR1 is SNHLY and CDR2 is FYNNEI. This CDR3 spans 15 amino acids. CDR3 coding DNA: TGTGCCAGCAGTGAAGCACCGGGACCGGGCGGGGAGCTGTTTTTT. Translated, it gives CASSEAPGPGGELFF. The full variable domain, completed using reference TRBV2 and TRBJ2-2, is EPEVTQTPSHQVTQMGQEVILRCVPISNHLYFYWYRQILGQKVEFLVSFYNNEISEKSEIFDDQFSVERPDGSNFTLKIRSTKLEDSAMYFCASSEAPGPGGELFFGEGSRLTVL.

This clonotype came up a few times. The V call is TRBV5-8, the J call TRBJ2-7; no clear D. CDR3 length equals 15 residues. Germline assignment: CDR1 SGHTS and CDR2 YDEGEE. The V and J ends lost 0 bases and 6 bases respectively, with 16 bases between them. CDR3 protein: CASSLAQLPGAEQYF. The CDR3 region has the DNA TGTGCCAGCAGCTTGGCCCAGCTCCCGGGCGCCGAGCAGTACTTC.

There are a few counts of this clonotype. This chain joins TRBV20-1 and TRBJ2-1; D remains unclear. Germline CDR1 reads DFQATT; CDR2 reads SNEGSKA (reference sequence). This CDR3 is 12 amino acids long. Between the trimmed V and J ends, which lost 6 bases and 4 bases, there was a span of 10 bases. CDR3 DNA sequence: TGCAGTGCGGTTGTGGCGTACAATGAGCAGTTCTTC. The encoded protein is CSAVVAYNEQFF.

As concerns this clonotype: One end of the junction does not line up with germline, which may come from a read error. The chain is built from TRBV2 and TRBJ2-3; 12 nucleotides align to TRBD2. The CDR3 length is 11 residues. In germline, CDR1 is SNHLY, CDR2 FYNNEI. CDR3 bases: TGTGCCAGCAGTCGACTAGCGGGAGCCACTTTT. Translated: CASSRLAGATF.

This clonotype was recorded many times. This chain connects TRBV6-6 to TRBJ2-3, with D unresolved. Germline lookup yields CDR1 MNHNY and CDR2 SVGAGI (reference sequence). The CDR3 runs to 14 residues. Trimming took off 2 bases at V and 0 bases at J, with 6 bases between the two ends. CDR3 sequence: CASSYLSSTDTQYF. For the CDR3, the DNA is TGTGCCAGCAGTTACCTTTCTAGCACAGATACGCAGTATTTT.

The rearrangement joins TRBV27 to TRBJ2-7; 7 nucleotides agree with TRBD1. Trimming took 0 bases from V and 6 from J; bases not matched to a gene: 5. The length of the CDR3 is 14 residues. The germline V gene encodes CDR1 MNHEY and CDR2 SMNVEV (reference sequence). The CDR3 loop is CASSLSYTGAEQYF. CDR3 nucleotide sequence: TGTGCCAGCAGTTTATCGTATACAGGGGCCGAGCAGTACTTC.

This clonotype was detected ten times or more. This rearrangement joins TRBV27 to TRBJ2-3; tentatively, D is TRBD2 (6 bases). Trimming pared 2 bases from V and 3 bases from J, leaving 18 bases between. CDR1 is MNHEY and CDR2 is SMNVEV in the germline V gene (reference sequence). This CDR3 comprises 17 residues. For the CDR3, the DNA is TGTGCCAGCAGTTTAACCAACCTCCCGGGGAGGACAGATACGCAGTATTTT. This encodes CASSLTNLPGRTDTQYF.

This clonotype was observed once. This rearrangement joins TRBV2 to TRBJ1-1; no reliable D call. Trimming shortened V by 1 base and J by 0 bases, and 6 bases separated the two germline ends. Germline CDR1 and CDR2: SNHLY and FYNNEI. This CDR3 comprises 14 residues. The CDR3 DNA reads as TGTGCCAGCAGTGAAGACACAATGAACACTGAAGCTTTCTTT. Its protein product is CASSEDTMNTEAFF.

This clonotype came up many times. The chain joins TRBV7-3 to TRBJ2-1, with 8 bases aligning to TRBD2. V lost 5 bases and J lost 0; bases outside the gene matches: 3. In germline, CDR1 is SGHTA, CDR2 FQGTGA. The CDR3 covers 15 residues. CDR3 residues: CASSLAGYSYNEQFF. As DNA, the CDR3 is TGTGCCAGCAGCCTAGCGGGCTACTCCTACAATGAGCAGTTCTTC.

The CDR3 DNA sequence: TGCGCCAGCAGCCCTACTCCGGGACCCATGACCCATGAGCAGTTCTTC. The encoded protein is CASSPTPGPMTHEQFF. The chain has TRBV5-1 and TRBJ2-1; TRBD1 or TRBD2 may be the D gene (5 bases each). This CDR3 contains 16 residues. Trimming shortened V by 4 bases and J by 8 bases, and 22 bases separated the two germline ends. Per germline, CDR1 SGHRS and CDR2 YFSETQ.

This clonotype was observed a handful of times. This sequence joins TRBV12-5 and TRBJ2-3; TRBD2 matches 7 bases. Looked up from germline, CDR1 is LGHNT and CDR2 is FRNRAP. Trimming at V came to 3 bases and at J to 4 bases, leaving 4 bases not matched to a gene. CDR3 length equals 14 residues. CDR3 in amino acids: CASGLGGSADTQYF. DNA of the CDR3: TGTGCTAGTGGTTTAGGCGGGAGCGCAGATACGCAGTATTTT.

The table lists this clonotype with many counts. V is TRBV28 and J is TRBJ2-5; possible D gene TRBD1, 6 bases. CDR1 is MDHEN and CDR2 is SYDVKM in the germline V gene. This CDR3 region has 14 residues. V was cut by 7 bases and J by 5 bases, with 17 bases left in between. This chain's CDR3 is CASTTFRGSETQYF. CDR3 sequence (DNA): TGTGCCAGCACCACCTTCAGGGGCTCCGAGACCCAGTACTTC.

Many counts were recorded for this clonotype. The CDR3 here is CASSVVSGGQVEGSTEAFF. CDR3 nucleotides: TGTGCCAGCAGCGTAGTAAGCGGAGGGCAGGTAGAGGGGAGCACTGAAGCTTTCTTT. This chain joins TRBV9 and TRBJ1-1, with D maybe TRBD1 (5 bases). The CDR3 has 19 amino acids. V lost 0 bases, J lost 4 bases, and 25 bases lay in between. The germline V gene encodes CDR1 SGDLS and CDR2 YYNGEE. Full variable domain (remainder filled in from reference TRBV9 and TRBJ1-1): DSGVTQTPKHLITATGQRVTLRCSPRSGDLSVYWYQQSLDQGLQFLIQYYNGEERAKGNILERFSAQQFPDLHSELNLSSLELGDSALYFCASSVVSGGQVEGSTEAFFGQGTRLTVV.

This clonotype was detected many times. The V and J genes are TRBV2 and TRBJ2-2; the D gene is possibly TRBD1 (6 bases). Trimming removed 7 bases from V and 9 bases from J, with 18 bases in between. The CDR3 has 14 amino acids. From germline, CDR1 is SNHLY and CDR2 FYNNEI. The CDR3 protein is CASNLRAQGRELFF. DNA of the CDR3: TGTGCCAGCAACTTACGGGCTCAGGGGCGGGAGCTGTTTTTT.